One sample yielded the 5 T cell receptor beta chains listed below, sequenced in a study of blood T cell repertoires in COVID-19. Profiled with immunoSEQ multiplex PCR; TCRdb holds only in-frame clones, not every one. Of roughly 150,000 clones in the sample, around 76% were seen once. The sequencing input was peripheral blood. The receptor set was obtained from a man aged 60 to 75 with acute or convalescent COVID-19.

V is TRBV12-3 or TRBV12-4 and J is TRBJ2-7; 8 nucleotides match TRBD1. The CDR3 loop spans 13 amino acids. V was pared by 6 bases and J by 4 bases, with 5 bases of the junction left unmatched. Written as DNA, the CDR3 is TGTGCCAGCAGGATAACAGGGGGTTACGAGCAGTACTTC. Protein sequence: CASRITGGYEQYF.

This clone was counted ten times or more. The chain uses TRBV6-5 and TRBJ1-2; tentative D call: TRBD1 (5 bases). The length of the CDR3 is 14 residues. The V end was cut by 7 bases, the J end by 4 bases, with 16 bases between. Germline lookup yields CDR1 MNHEY and CDR2 SVGAGI. The CDR3 nucleotides read TGTGCCAGCACCCCAGGGCTTTTGGGCTATGGCTACACCTTC. This sequence encodes CASTPGLLGYGYTF.

The J gene is TRBJ1-5, the V gene TRBV6-6; TRBD1 might be the D (5 bases). The CDR3 extends over 14 amino acids. Looked up from germline, CDR1 is MNHNY and CDR2 is SVGAGI (reference sequence). Trimming left V 8 bases short and J 4 bases short, with 15 bases between. CDR3 bases: TGTGCCAGCGAGGGGAGGGTAAGTAATCAGCCCCAGCATTTT. This sequence encodes CASEGRVSNQPQHF.

The table lists this clone with many counts. This chain joins TRBV7-8 and TRBJ2-1, with D tentatively TRBD2 (6 bases). V dropped 5 bases and J dropped 6 bases, with 11 bases sitting between them. The CDR3 has 13 residues. Germline loops: CDR1 SGHVS, CDR2 FQNEAQ. The CDR3 DNA reads TGTGCCAGCAGCGGCGGGACTCTCAATGAGCAGTTCTTC. It translates to CASSGGTLNEQFF.

The chain employs TRBV29-1 and TRBJ2-1; the match to TRBD1 covers 7 bases. Germline V lookup: CDR1 SQVTM, CDR2 ANQGSEA. The length of the CDR3 is 12 residues. With V trimmed by 6 bases and J by 8 bases, 7 bases remained unmatched. As DNA, the CDR3 is TGCAGCGTCACCCGACAGGGCTATGAGCAGTTCTTC. Translated: CSVTRQGYEQFF.